This T cell receptor (beta chain) appears in the sequencing data of a study of regulatory T cells in long-lasting Graves disease. Regarding time point: newly diagnosed GD, antithyroid drugs for less than 3 months. Construction of the TCR library relied on RNA isolated from PBMCs. The TCR beta library used iRepertoire HTBI primers with Arm-PCR amplification of CDR3. TCRdb itself ran the multiplex PCR reads through MiXCR, one entry per CDR3 protein. The repertoire has around 500,000 distinct CDR3 sequences, more than 10% of them found once; the top ten carry roughly 9.3%. Trimming removed 3 bases at V and 10 bases at J, with 13 bases between. The CDR3 covers 14 residues. The germline V gene has CDR1 SGHTA and CDR2 FQGTGA. The sample was also linked to a second study, of T cells in Graves' hyperthyroidism and ophthalmopathy. From that study: A lack of ophthalmopathy progression within 18 months defined stable Graves' hyperthyroidism. When the TCR CDR3 underwent first-round RT-PCR, the HTBI primer set was used. Most expanded thyroid clonotypes above 0.001 recurred in blood.

The chain combines TRBV7-3 with TRBJ1-6; D uncertain. This specimen consisted of peripheral blood mononuclear cells (PBMCs), obtained at new diagnosis, from a patient treated with antithyroid drugs. This TCR was sampled from a woman under 40 with Graves disease. In DNA, the CDR3 is TGTGCCAGCAGCTTCCTAACCGGAGAGTCACCCCTCCACTTT. This codes for CASSFLTGESPLHF.